This TCR beta chain was observed in a study of T cells expressing NK-cell markers. This CDR3 spans 12 amino acids. Per the germline V gene, CDR1 is GTSNPN and CDR2 is SVGIG (reference sequence). TCRdb reanalyzed the 5' RACE reads, giving one entry per CDR3 protein sequence and no DNA. The sample holds a few hundred thousand distinct CDR3 sequences. Material: blood T cells: a sorted CD56 or NKG2C T cell subset, CD4+ or CD8+ T cells, or bulk PBMC T cells (not recorded which). This receptor was obtained from a man aged 18-30 years in good health. The chain joins TRBV30 to TRBJ1-1. The CDR3 reads CAWNQQNTEAFF.